This T cell receptor (beta chain) stems from a study of blood T cell repertoires in COVID-19. Study in general: The United States, Italy and Spain supplied acute and convalescent COVID-19 samples. From T cells, B-cell-depleted T cells, or PBMCs came the material, which was cDNA or gDNA.

As handled by the study authors: Researchers report that nucleated cell counts were estimated from reference gene primer amplification. Profiled with immunoSEQ multiplex PCR; TCRdb holds only in-frame clones, not every one. V, J and clone size are those of that table, while D and trimming were read from the DNA. The repertoire holds about 210,000 clones, with roughly four fifths as singletons. This clone was seen a single time. This CDR3 contains 16 residues. Between the trimmed V and J ends, which lost 4 bases and 0 bases, there was a span of 14 bases. Germline V CDR1 and CDR2: SEHNR, FQNEAQ (reference sequence).

The specimen sequenced was peripheral blood. This clonotype was sampled from a woman in her thirties or forties with acute or convalescent COVID-19. The chain has TRBV7-9 and TRBJ2-3; TRBD2 might be the D (6 bases). This CDR3 is CASSSGLSFSTDTQYF. The CDR3 DNA reads TGTGCCAGCAGCTCGGGACTGTCCTTTAGCACAGATACGCAGTATTTT.